This paragraph reports one T cell receptor (beta chain). Its specificity is not known. This record belongs to a study of T cells in tuberculosis. Overall study results and limits: Samples were chosen by availability of cryopreserved specimens. The TCR-beta difference was not significant; alpha differences partly reflected length.

V lost 0 bases and J lost 5, with 19 bases in between. Germline assignment: CDR1 SNHLY and CDR2 FYNNEI. The CDR3 covers 17 residues. The time point denotes: new active TB diagnosis, blood taken before or within 7 days of starting treatment. The repertoire was sequenced with immunoSEQ multiplex PCR; TCRdb's copy has only in-frame clones and lacks some. The table records fewer than 55,000 clones, roughly 96% of them present only once. This receptor was obtained from an adult with tuberculosis. Source: PBMCs, taken at tuberculosis diagnosis. The genes are TRBV2 and TRBJ2-5, with a possible D match to TRBD2 (6 bases). In DNA form, the CDR3 reads TGTGCCAGCAGTGAAGCGCGAACTAGCTTCCGAGCGGAGACCCAGTACTTC. Translated: CASSEARTSFRAETQYF.